Sequencing of this T cell receptor (beta chain) was carried out in a study of CD8 T cells in ankylosing spondylitis. Study results and limitations: Earlier work had already found some motif variants in reactive arthritis synovial fluid and blood.

This clonotype was seen repeatedly, ten times or more. Its cognate antigen is unknown. MiXCR was run by TCRdb on the 5' RACE reads, yielding one entry per CDR3 protein. Counted here are tens of thousands of distinct CDR3 sequences, roughly 5.3% occurring once; the ten biggest clones make up around 1.8%. The V end lost 3 bases, the J end lost 8 bases, and 17 bases lay between the germline ends. The length of the CDR3 is 15 residues. The V gene's germline CDR1 is SGDLS and CDR2 YYNGEE. Sequencing was carried out using blood, either unsorted or a sorted T cell fraction (not recorded which). The receptor's source is a female donor with ankylosing spondylitis or in good health (not recorded which). The chain couples TRBV9 to TRBJ1-4, with D possibly matching TRBD1 (6 bases). The CDR3: CASSAVGGGSEKLFF. CDR3 nucleotides: TGTGCCAGCAGCGCCGTCGGAGGGGGAAGCGAAAAACTGTTTTTT.